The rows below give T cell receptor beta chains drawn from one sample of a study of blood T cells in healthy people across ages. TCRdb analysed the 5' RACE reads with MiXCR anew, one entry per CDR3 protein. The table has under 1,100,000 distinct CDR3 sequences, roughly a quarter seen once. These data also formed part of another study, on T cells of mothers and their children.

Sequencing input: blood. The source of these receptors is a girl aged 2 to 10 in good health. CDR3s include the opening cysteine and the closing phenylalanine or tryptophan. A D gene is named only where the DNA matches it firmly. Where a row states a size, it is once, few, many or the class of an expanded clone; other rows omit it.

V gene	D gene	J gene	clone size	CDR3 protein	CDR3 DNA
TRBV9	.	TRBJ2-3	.	CASSAYGASTDTQYF	TGTGCCAGCAGCGCATACGGTGCTAGCACAGATACGCAGTATTTT
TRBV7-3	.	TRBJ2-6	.	CASSIQGVPGANVLTF	TGTGCCAGCAGTATACAGGGTGTGCCTGGGGCCAACGTCCTGACTTTC
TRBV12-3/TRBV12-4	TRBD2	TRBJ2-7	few	CASSPPMGEGTTEQYF	TGTGCCAGCAGCCCACCGATGGGGGAGGGTACTACGGAGCAGTACTTC
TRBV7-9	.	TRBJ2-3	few	CASSFDRTNTDTQYF	TGTGCCAGCAGCTTTGACAGGACGAACACAGATACGCAGTATTTT
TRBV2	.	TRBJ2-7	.	CASISAPGTYEQYF	TGTGCCAGCATTAGCGCACCGGGAACCTACGAGCAGTACTTC
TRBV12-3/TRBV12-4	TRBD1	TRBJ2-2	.	CASRSPGQGIRGELFF	TGTGCCAGCAGAAGTCCGGGACAGGGTATACGCGGGGAGCTGTTTTTT
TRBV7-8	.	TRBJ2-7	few	CASSLTGTSFYEQYF	TGTGCCAGCAGCTTGACCGGGACATCCTTCTACGAGCAGTACTTC
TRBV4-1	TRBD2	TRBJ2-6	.	CASGGESISGANVLTF	TGCGCCAGTGGGGGGGAGTCAATCTCTGGGGCCAACGTCCTGACTTTC
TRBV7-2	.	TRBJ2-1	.	CASSLVAFNEQFF	TGTGCCAGCAGCTTAGTTGCGTTCAATGAGCAGTTCTTC
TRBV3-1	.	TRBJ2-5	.	CASSQDWNSQETQYF	TGTGCCAGCAGCCAAGATTGGAACTCCCAAGAGACCCAGTACTTC
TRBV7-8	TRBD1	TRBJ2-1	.	CASSTPGQGLEGRFF	TGTGCCAGCAGCACACCGGGACAGGGCTTGGAGGGAAGGTTCTTC
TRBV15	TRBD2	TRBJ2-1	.	CATSRDETSRNEQFF	TGTGCCACCAGCAGAGATGAGACTAGCCGTAATGAGCAGTTCTTC
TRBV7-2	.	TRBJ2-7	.	CASSFADYYEQYF	TGTGCCAGCAGCTTTGCTGACTACTACGAGCAGTACTTC
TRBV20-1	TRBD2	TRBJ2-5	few	CSGLAGGRPVGETQYF	TGCAGTGGTCTAGCGGGGGGTAGGCCGGTGGGTGAGACCCAGTACTTC
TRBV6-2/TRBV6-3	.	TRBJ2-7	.	CASSYSLGEQYF	TGTGCCAGCAGTTACTCTCTCGGCGAGCAGTACTTC
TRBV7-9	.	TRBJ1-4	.	CASSHNLGQLEKLFF	TGTGCCAGCTCACACAACTTAGGACAGCTAGAAAAACTGTTTTTT
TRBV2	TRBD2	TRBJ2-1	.	CASSDTSASYNEQFF	TGTGCCAGCAGTGATACTAGCGCCTCCTACAATGAGCAGTTCTTC
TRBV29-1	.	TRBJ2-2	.	CSVLGGGLNTGELFF	TGCAGCGTTTTAGGCGGGGGCCTCAACACCGGGGAGCTGTTTTTT
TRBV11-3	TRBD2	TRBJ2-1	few	CASSLERETEQFF	TGTGCCAGCAGCTTGGAGCGGGAGACTGAGCAGTTCTTC
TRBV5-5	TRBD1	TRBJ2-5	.	CASSLLGTEYQETQYF	TGTGCCAGCAGCTTGTTGGGGACAGAGTACCAAGAGACCCAGTACTTC
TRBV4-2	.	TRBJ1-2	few	CASSPPALGGDYTF	TGTGCCAGCAGCCCCCCCGCTCTAGGGGGAGACTACACCTTC
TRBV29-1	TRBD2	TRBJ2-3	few	CSGVKGRDADTQYF	TGCAGCGGGGTCAAGGGGAGGGACGCAGATACGCAGTATTTT
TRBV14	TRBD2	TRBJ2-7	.	CASSEGLAAVYEQYF	TGTGCCAGCAGCGAAGGACTAGCGGCGGTCTACGAGCAGTACTTC
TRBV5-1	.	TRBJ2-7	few	CASSLEVGGLPYEQYF	TGCGCCAGCAGCTTGGAAGTAGGGGGGCTCCCCTACGAGCAGTACTTC
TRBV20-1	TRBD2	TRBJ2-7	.	CSARKEEGGSLYEQYF	TGCAGTGCTAGGAAAGAGGAAGGCGGGAGTTTATACGAGCAGTACTTC
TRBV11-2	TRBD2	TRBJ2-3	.	CASSHRPSGEARGTDTQYF	TGTGCCAGCAGCCACCGACCTAGCGGGGAGGCTCGCGGGACAGATACGCAGTATTTT
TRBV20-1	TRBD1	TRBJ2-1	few	CSAPPSGGRHEREQFF	TGCAGTGCCCCACCATCAGGGGGACGGCACGAGAGAGAGCAGTTCTTC
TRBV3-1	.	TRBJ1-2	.	CASSLARLAYGYTF	TGTGCCAGCAGCCTCGCAAGACTGGCCTATGGCTACACCTTC
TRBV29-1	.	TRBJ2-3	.	CSVPSGQQDTQYF	TGCAGCGTCCCTTCAGGACAGCAAGATACGCAGTATTTT
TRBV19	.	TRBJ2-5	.	CASTAVGETQYF	TGTGCCAGTACGGCGGTAGGGGAGACCCAGTACTTC
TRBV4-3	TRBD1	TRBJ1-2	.	CASSQEGQGDYGYTF	TGCGCCAGCAGCCAAGAGGGACAGGGAGACTATGGCTACACCTTC
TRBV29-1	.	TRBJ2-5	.	CSVEVAEPKAETQYF	TGCAGCGTTGAAGTAGCAGAGCCAAAGGCGGAGACCCAGTACTTC
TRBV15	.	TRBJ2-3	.	CATSRDPGASTDTQYF	TGTGCCACCAGCAGAGATCCGGGGGCTAGCACAGATACGCAGTATTTT
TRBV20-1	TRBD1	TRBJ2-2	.	CSARDSFNTGELFF	TGCAGTGCTCGGGACAGCTTCAACACCGGGGAGCTGTTTTTT
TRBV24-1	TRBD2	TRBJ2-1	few	CVTSGWGGGGYSYNEQFF	TGTGTCACCAGTGGTTGGGGCGGGGGGGGTTACTCCTACAATGAGCAGTTCTTC
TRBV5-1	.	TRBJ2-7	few	CASSLGWGETYEQYF	TGCGCCAGCAGCTTGGGGTGGGGGGAAACCTACGAGCAGTACTTC
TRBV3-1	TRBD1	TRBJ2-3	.	CASSQAWTGQADTQYF	TGTGCCAGCAGCCAAGCATGGACAGGGCAGGCAGATACGCAGTATTTT
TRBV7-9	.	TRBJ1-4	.	CASSLRPEKLFF	TGTGCCAGCAGCTTACGTCCTGAAAAACTGTTTTTT
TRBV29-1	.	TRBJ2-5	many	CSASASSETQYF	TGCAGCGCCTCCGCTAGCTCAGAGACCCAGTACTTC
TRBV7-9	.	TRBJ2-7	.	CASSPRDPVLEQYF	TGTGCCAGCAGCCCTCGGGACCCTGTGCTGGAGCAGTACTTC
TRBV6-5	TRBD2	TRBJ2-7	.	CASRDTSGPYEQYF	TGTGCCAGCAGGGATACTAGCGGCCCCTACGAGCAGTACTTC
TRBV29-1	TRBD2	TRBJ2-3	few	CSVGGRNTDTQYF	TGCAGCGTTGGCGGGAGAAACACAGATACGCAGTATTTT
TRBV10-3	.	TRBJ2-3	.	CAISESGTSSDTQYF	TGTGCCATCAGTGAGTCAGGGACCTCTTCGGATACGCAGTATTTT
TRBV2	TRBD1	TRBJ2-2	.	CAGEDRGRRNTGELFF	TGTGCCGGCGAAGACAGGGGAAGGCGGAACACCGGGGAGCTGTTTTTT
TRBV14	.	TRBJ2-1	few	CASSQEISGIRGNEQFF	TGTGCCAGCAGCCAAGAAATTAGTGGGATTCGGGGCAATGAGCAGTTCTTC
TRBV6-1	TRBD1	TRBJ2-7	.	CASRGTAVYEQYF	TGTGCCAGCAGGGGGACAGCGGTCTACGAGCAGTACTTC
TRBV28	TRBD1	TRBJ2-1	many	CASSRTGPLLSEQFF	TGTGCCAGCAGTCGGACAGGCCCCCTTTTGAGTGAGCAGTTCTTC
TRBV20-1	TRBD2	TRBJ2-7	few	CSARSYDAGVYEQYF	TGCAGTGCTAGATCCTATGATGCGGGAGTGTATGAGCAGTACTTC
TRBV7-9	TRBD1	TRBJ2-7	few	CASSLGTGQAGYEQYF	TGTGCCAGCAGCTTAGGGACCGGACAGGCCGGGTACGAGCAGTACTTC
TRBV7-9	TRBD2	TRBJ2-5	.	CASSLRRGGLQETQYF	TGTGCCAGCAGCTTACGTCGGGGGGGCCTCCAAGAGACCCAGTACTTC
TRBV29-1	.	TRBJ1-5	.	CSVGQVNQPQHF	TGCAGCGTTGGACAGGTCAATCAGCCCCAGCATTTT
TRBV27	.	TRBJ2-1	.	CASSFVDSYNEQFF	TGTGCCAGCAGTTTTGTGGACTCCTACAATGAGCAGTTCTTC
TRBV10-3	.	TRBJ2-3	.	CATLASDTQYF	TGTGCCACCCTAGCGTCAGATACGCAGTATTTT